This T cell receptor (beta chain) originates from a study of CD8 T cells in ankylosing spondylitis. Findings and caveats of the study: Peripheral blood held disease-linked clones only at relatively low frequency, and these were CD8+. Ankylosing spondylitis blood appeared to carry a characteristic TCR beta motif of several highly homologous variants. Reportedly, disease-linked clones are significantly enriched in ankylosing spondylitis patients' matched synovial fluid.

A remark on this clonotype: As yet, its antigen is unknown.

Making the TCR beta libraries involved quantitative 5'-RACE with molecular barcodes. TCRdb reanalysed the 5' RACE reads using MiXCR and keeps one entry per CDR3 protein. The sample comprises 750,000 to 850,000 distinct CDR3 sequences, about 10% of which are singletons, and approximately 0.51% rests with the top ten. CDR1 and CDR2 from the germline V gene are SGHRS and YFSETQ. Trimming at V came to 4 bases and at J to 3 bases, leaving 17 bases not matched to a gene. This CDR3 is built from 18 residues. The sequence was collected from a male donor with ankylosing spondylitis. This chain joins TRBV5-1 and TRBJ2-5; 8 nucleotides line up with TRBD1. The sequencing sample was made of blood, either unsorted or a sorted T cell fraction (not recorded which). The CDR3 spells CASSRPDRAFPGEETQYF. The CDR3, as DNA: TGCGCCAGCAGCCGCCCGGACAGGGCATTCCCAGGGGAAGAGACCCAGTACTTC. The variable domain in full, with the rest retrieved from reference TRBV5-1 and TRBJ2-5, is KAGVTQTPRYLIKTRGQQVTLSCSPISGHRSVSWYQQTPGQGLQFLFEYFSETQRNKGNFPGRFSGRQFSNSRSEMNVSTLELGDSALYLCASSRPDRAFPGEETQYFGPGTRLLVL.